This T cell receptor beta chain was identified during a study of CD8+CD57+ T cells in acquired aplastic anemia. An expansion of CD8+CD57+ cells by flow cytometry had been shown in patients chosen for sequencing. Per germline, CDR1 KGHDR and CDR2 SFDVKD. CDR3 length: 14 residues. V was pared by 4 bases and J by 5 bases, with 5 bases of the junction left unmatched. Genomic DNA provided the template from which TCR beta VDJ and CDR3 profiles were obtained. In TCRdb, the reads were re-called with MiXCR into one record per CDR3 protein. The sample lists 90,000 to 150,000 distinct CDR3 sequences, approximately 50% occurring once.

This sequence joins TRBV24-1 and TRBJ2-5, with 8 bases aligning to TRBD1. Sequencing was carried out using sorted CD4+, CD8+, or CD8+CD57+ T cells (not recorded which) from PBMCs. This TCR was sampled from a human donor with aplastic anemia. The CDR3 region has the DNA TGTGCCACCAGTGAGACAGGGGTTCGCGAGACCCAGTACTTC. It codes for CATSETGVRETQYF.